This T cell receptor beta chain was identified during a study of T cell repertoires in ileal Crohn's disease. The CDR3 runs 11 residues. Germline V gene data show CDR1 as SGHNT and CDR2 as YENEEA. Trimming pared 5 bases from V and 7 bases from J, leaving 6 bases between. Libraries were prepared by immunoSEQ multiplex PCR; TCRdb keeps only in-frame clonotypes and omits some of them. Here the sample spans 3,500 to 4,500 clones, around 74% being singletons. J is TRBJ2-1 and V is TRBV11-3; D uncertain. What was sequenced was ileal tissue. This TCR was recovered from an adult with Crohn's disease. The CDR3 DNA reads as TGTGCCAGCAGCCAGTTTAATGAGCAGTTCTTC. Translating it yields CASSQFNEQFF.